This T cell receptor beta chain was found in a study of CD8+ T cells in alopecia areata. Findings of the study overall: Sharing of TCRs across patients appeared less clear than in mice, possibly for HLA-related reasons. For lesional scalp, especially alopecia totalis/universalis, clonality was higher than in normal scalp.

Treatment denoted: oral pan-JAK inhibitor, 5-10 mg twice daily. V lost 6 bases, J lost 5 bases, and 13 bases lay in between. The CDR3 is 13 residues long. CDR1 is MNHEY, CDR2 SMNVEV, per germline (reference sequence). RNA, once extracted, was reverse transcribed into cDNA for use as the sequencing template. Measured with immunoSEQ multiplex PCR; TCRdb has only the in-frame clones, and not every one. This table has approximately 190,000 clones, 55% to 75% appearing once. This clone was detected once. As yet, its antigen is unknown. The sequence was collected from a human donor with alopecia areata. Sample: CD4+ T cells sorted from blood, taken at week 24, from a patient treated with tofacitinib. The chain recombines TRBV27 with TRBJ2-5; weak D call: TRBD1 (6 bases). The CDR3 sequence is CASSQTGRETQYF. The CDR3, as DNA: TGTGCCAGCAGCCAAACAGGGCGGGAGACCCAGTACTTC.